This T cell receptor (beta chain) appears in the sequencing data of a study of blood T cell repertoires in COVID-19. Study summary: Sample material is recorded as cDNA or gDNA derived from T cells, B-cell-depleted T cells, or PBMCs.

Profiling relied on immunoSEQ multiplex PCR, and the TCRdb table lists in-frame clones only, not all of them. The sample lists over 200,000 clones; approximately 80% were seen once. Germline lookup yields CDR1 SGDLS and CDR2 YYNGEE. The CDR3 extends over 16 amino acids. V shed 3 bases and J shed 0 bases, with 13 bases lying between them. Everyone who took part was 18 to 89 years old, and they came from fewer than 25 US areas. Two negative PCRs, clearance, or symptom resolution had been documented for recovered Cohort 3 donors. This TCR was sampled from a man between 60 and 75 years old who had recovered from COVID-19. Sample: PBMCs or T cells enriched from blood (not recorded which). The rearrangement joins TRBV9 to TRBJ2-1; weak D call: TRBD2 (5 bases). The CDR3 DNA follows: TGTGCCAGCAGCGCTCTGTTGGGGAGCTCCTACAATGAGCAGTTCTTC. This translates into CASSALLGSSYNEQFF.